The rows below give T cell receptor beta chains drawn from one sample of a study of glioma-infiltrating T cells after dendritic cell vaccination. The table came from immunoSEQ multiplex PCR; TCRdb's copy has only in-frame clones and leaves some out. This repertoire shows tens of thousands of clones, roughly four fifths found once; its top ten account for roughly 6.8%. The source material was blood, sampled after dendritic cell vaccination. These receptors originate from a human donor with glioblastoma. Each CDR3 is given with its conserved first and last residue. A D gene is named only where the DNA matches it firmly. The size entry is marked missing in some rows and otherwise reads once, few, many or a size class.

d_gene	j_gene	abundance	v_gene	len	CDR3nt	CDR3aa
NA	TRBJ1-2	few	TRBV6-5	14	TGTGCCAGCAGTTACTCAACGGGCAGAGGGGGCTACACCTTC	CASSYSTGRGGYTF
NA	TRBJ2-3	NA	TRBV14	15	TGTGCCAGCAGCCTCTGGACAGAGAGCACAGATACGCAGTATTTT	CASSLWTESTDTQYF
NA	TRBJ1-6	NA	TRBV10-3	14	TGTGCCATAGGAAGAGAAGCGTATAATTCACCCCTCCACTTT	CAIGREAYNSPLHF
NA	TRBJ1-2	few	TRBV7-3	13	TGTGCCAGCAGCACCACAGGGTTTACTGGCTACACCTTC	CASSTTGFTGYTF
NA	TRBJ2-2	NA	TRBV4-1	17	TGCGCCAGCAGCCAAGAAGCCAGGGGATCGAACACCGGGGAGCTGTTTTTT	CASSQEARGSNTGELFF
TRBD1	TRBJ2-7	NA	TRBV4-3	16	TGCGCCAGCAGCCAAGAAGGACAGGGGGCGTCGGAAGAGCAGTACTTC	CASSQEGQGASEEQYF
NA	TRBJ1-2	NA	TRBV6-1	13	TGTGCCAGCAGAGGGGAAGTGGCCTATGGCTACACCTTC	CASRGEVAYGYTF
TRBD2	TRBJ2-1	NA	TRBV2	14	TGTGCCAGTACAGCGGGGGGGCTGGGAAATGAGCAGTTCTTC	CASTAGGLGNEQFF
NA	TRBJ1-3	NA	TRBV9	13	TGTGCCAGCAGCGTATTATCGGGAAACACCATATATTTT	CASSVLSGNTIYF
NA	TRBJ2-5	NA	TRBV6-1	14	TGTGCCAGCAGTGCTCAAGCCTCCAAAGAGACCCAGTACTTC	CASSAQASKETQYF
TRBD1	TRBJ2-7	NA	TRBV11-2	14	TGTGCCAGCAGCCCCGGGACAGGGACCTACGAGCAGTACTTC	CASSPGTGTYEQYF
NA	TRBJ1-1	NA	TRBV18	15	TGTGCCAGCTCACCACCGTGGGTTGAGGAAGCTGAAGCTTTCTTT	CASSPPWVEEAEAFF
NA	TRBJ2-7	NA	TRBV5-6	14	TGTGCCAGCAGCTTGGGGTCGAGGACATCCGCGCAGTACTTC	CASSLGSRTSAQYF
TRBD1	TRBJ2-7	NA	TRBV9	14	TGTGCCAGCAGCCCACGGGACAGCTCCTACGAGCAGTACTTC	CASSPRDSSYEQYF
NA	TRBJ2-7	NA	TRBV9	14	TGTGCCAGCAGCGTAGGTCCCGGGGCCTACGAGCAGTACTTC	CASSVGPGAYEQYF
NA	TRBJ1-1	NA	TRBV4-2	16	TGTGCCAGCAGCCAAGAGTGGAGGATGCAGGTCACTGAAGCTTTCTTT	CASSQEWRMQVTEAFF
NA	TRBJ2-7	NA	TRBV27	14	TGTGCCAGCAGTTCCCCTACAGGCTCCTACGAGCAGTACTTC	CASSSPTGSYEQYF
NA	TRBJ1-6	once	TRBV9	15	TGTGCCAGCAGCGTTGAGGCCGCCGACCTTTCACCCCTCCACTTT	CASSVEAADLSPLHF
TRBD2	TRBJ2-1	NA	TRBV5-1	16	TGCGCCAGCAGCGGCCATAGCGGGGGGGTTCACAATGAGCAGTTCTTC	CASSGHSGGVHNEQFF
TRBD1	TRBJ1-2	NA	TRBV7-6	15	TGTGCCAGCAGCCGGGGGACAGGGGGCGCCTATGGCTACACCTTC	CASSRGTGGAYGYTF
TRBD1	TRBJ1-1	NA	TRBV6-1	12	TGTGCCAGCAGTGAGACGGACAGGGGGGCTTTCTTT	CASSETDRGAFF
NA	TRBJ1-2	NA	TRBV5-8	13	TGTGCCAGCAGCTTGGACAGGAAGAAAGGCTACACCTTC	CASSLDRKKGYTF
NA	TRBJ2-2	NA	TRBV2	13	TGTGCCAGCAGTGAAAAGAGAGTCGGGGAGCTGTTTTTT	CASSEKRVGELFF
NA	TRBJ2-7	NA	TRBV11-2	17	TGTGCCAGCAGCTTAGATCAGGAATGGTTACAGTTGTACGAGCAGTACTTC	CASSLDQEWLQLYEQYF
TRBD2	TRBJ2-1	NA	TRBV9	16	TGTGCCAGCAGCGCCAGCGGGGCGAGCTCCTACAATGAGCAGTTCTTC	CASSASGASSYNEQFF
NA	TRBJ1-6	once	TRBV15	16	TGTGCCACCAGCAGAGAAGGGGTCAGGTCGGTTTCACCCCTCCACTTT	CATSREGVRSVSPLHF
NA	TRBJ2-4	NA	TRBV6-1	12	TGTGCCACCCGAGAGGGCCAATACATTCAGTACTTC	CATREGQYIQYF
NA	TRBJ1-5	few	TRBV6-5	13	TGTGCCAGCACTCCGACACTCAATCAGCCCCAGCATTTT	CASTPTLNQPQHF
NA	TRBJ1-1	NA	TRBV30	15	TGTGCCTGGAGTACCGGACGGGTCGGGGTTACTGAAGCTTTCTTT	CAWSTGRVGVTEAFF
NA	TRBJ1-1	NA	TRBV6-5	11	TGTGCCAGCAGTACTCATAATGAAGCCTTCTTT	CASSTHNEAFF
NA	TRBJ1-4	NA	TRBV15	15	TGTGCCACCAGCAGAGGCGGACAGAAAAATGAAAAACTGTTTTTT	CATSRGGQKNEKLFF
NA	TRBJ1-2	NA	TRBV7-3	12	TGTGCCAGCAGCCTTCCTGGACAAGGCTACACCTTC	CASSLPGQGYTF
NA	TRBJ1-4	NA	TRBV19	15	TGTGCCAGTGGAGTTTTGGGGGCTGGTAATGAAAAACTGTTTTTT	CASGVLGAGNEKLFF